The sequence of this T cell receptor (beta chain) was determined in a study of blood T cell repertoires in COVID-19. As for the study in general: Collection of acute and convalescent COVID-19 samples took place in the United States, Italy and Spain.

The data were produced by immunoSEQ multiplex PCR, yet TCRdb's version contains in-frame clones alone and is incomplete. The data contain 40,000 to 60,000 clones, approximately 80% of them singletons. The length of the CDR3 is 17 residues. CDR1 is SGHNT and CDR2 is YYREEE in the germline V gene (reference sequence). V lost 0 bases and J lost 4; bases outside the gene matches: 11. Sequencing used peripheral blood. V is TRBV5-4 and J is TRBJ2-5; 8 bases are a match to TRBD2. The TCR sequence derives from a human donor in a cohort sampled during active COVID-19. This CDR3 is CASSLVASGSNRETQYF. The CDR3 DNA sequence: TGTGCCAGCAGCTTGGTGGCCAGCGGGAGTAATCGAGAGACCCAGTACTTC.